Listed below are T cell receptor beta chains from one sample, sequenced in a study of T cell responses to AZD1222 COVID-19 vaccine. Libraries were prepared by immunoSEQ multiplex PCR; TCRdb keeps only in-frame clonotypes and omits some of them. The sample has 160,000 or so clones; roughly 89% are singletons. Material: peripheral blood, obtained on day 0 of AZD1222 vaccination. The receptors come from an adult in good health. The CDR3 runs from the conserved cysteine through the conserved F or W. D genes are given only for firm matches. Clone size is stated in some rows and not others, as once, few, many or a class when expanded.

- - TRBJ1-5 TRBV5-4 CASSLYGGNQPQHF TGTGCCAGCAGCTTGTACGGGGGAAATCAGCCCCAGCATTTT
- - TRBJ1-5 TRBV18 CASSLQGKPQHF TGTGCCAGCTCACTGCAGGGGAAGCCCCAGCATTTT
- - TRBJ1-1 TRBV11-2 CASTTGTLNTEAFF TGTGCCAGCACCACCGGGACACTGAACACTGAAGCTTTCTTT
- few TRBJ2-3 TRBV7-6 CASSLNSPNTDTQYF TGTGCCAGCAGCTTAAATAGCCCCAACACAGATACGCAGTATTTT
TRBD2 - TRBJ2-1 TRBV27 CASLPEAGGSYNEQFF TGTGCCAGCCTACCCGAAGCGGGAGGGTCCTACAATGAGCAGTTCTTC
TRBD1 - TRBJ1-1 TRBV6-1 CASSDGTGRATEAFF TGTGCCAGCAGTGATGGGACAGGGAGGGCCACTGAAGCTTTCTTT
- - TRBJ2-3 TRBV29-1 CSVEPAEKTDTQYF TGCAGCGTTGAACCAGCGGAGAAAACAGATACGCAGTATTTT
- - TRBJ2-1 TRBV10-1 CASSGGSSYNEQFF TGCGCCAGCAGTGGTGGATCCTCCTACAATGAGCAGTTCTTC
TRBD2 - TRBJ2-5 TRBV24-1 CATSASSGSETQYF TGTGCCACCAGTGCTTCCAGCGGGAGTGAGACCCAGTACTTC
- - TRBJ2-5 TRBV9 CASSSDSRQETQYF TGTGCCAGCAGCTCGGACAGCCGACAAGAGACCCAGTACTTC
TRBD2 - TRBJ2-1 TRBV5-4 CASSLGAGGPGNEQFF TGTGCCAGCAGCTTGGGGGCGGGAGGCCCCGGGAATGAGCAGTTCTTC
- - TRBJ1-1 TRBV30 CAWSVFPATREAFF TGTGCCTGGAGTGTATTCCCAGCTACTAGGGAAGCTTTCTTT
- - TRBJ2-5 TRBV7-3 CASSSPGGSGETQYF TGTGCCAGCAGCTCCCCCGGTGGTAGCGGAGAGACCCAGTACTTC
- - TRBJ1-2 TRBV3-1/TRBV3-2 CASSLQNLQDYGYTF TGTGCCAGCAGCCTCCAAAACCTGCAGGACTATGGCTACACCTTC
TRBD1 - TRBJ1-2 TRBV5-1 CASTLDRDYGYTF TGCGCCAGCACCTTGGACAGGGACTATGGCTACACCTTC
TRBD1 - TRBJ1-6 TRBV19 CASSISGQGSYNSPLHF TGTGCCAGTAGTATATCGGGACAGGGATCCTATAATTCACCCCTCCACTTT
TRBD1 - TRBJ1-1 TRBV30 CAWKGQGYTEAFF TGTGCCTGGAAAGGACAGGGGTACACTGAAGCTTTCTTT
TRBD1 - TRBJ1-3 TRBV18 CASSPDRLGSGNTIYF TGTGCCAGCTCACCGGACAGGTTGGGCTCTGGAAACACCATATATTTT
- - TRBJ2-7 TRBV18 CASSESYEQYF TGTGCCAGCTCCGAATCCTACGAGCAGTACTTC
TRBD1 - TRBJ2-2 TRBV11-1 CASRLKQGLTGELFF TGTGCCAGCAGATTAAAACAGGGGCTCACCGGGGAGCTGTTTTTT
- - TRBJ1-1 TRBV29-1 CSGRTPMNTEAFF TGCAGCGGGAGGACACCTATGAACACTGAAGCTTTCTTT
- - TRBJ1-5 TRBV12-3/TRBV12-4 CASSPGGNQPQHF TGTGCCAGCAGTCCAGGGGGCAATCAGCCCCAGCATTTT
TRBD1 - TRBJ1-6 TRBV6-5 CASSYGTDNSPLHF TGTGCCAGCAGTTACGGGACAGATAATTCACCCCTCCACTTT
- - TRBJ1-1 TRBV7-8 CASSLARGGFAEAFF TGTGCCAGCAGCTTAGCGAGGGGGGGCTTCGCTGAAGCTTTCTTT
- many TRBJ1-6 TRBV28 CASSGSSYNSPLHF TGTGCCAGCAGCGGCAGCTCCTATAATTCACCCCTCCACTTT
- - TRBJ1-6 TRBV7-9 CASSSFPLSLHF TGTGCCAGCAGCTCTTTCCCCTTAAGCCTCCACTTT
- - TRBJ2-2 TRBV27 CASSLVAGELFF TGTGCCAGCAGTTTAGTAGCTGGGGAGCTGTTTTTT
TRBD1 - TRBJ1-6 TRBV10-3 CAIRPGQGNSPLHF TGTGCCATCAGACCCGGACAGGGGAATTCACCCCTCCACTTT
TRBD1 - TRBJ1-1 TRBV30 CAWNQQGDYAFF TGTGCCTGGAACCAGCAGGGGGATTACGCTTTCTTT